These T cell receptor beta chains were read from a single sample in a study of blood T cell repertoires in COVID-19. Produced via immunoSEQ multiplex PCR; TCRdb's table is partial and in-frame only. The table records 100,000 to 140,000 clones, 75% to 95% of them present only once. The sample consisted of peripheral blood. Receptors originate from a woman in her thirties with acute or convalescent COVID-19. Each CDR3 is given with its conserved first and last residue.

j_call v_call cdr3_length cdr3_aa
TRBJ2-7 TRBV28 15 CASSLGGLGVYEQYF
TRBJ2-7 TRBV28 15 CASSLRGQMTYEQYF
TRBJ1-4 TRBV6-2/TRBV6-3 15 CASSDWTGEGGKLFF
TRBJ1-2 TRBV19 13 CASSLTDNYGYTF
TRBJ1-5 TRBV4-1 14 CASSVQGANQPQHF
TRBJ1-4 TRBV12-5 17 CASGFLNGAARNEKLFF
TRBJ1-1 TRBV11-3 19 CASSSVYGTGGNRLTEAFF
TRBJ1-1 TRBV10-3 13 CATRGGGNTEAFF
TRBJ2-3 TRBV28 16 CASSLTGTSGSRFPYF
TRBJ2-7 TRBV13 15 CASSSRQLYPYEQYF
TRBJ1-5 TRBV19 15 CASSVDRASNQPQHF
TRBJ2-7 TRBV27 16 CASRARSGTGGYEQYF
TRBJ2-7 TRBV4-3 17 CASSQAPQGYYSYEQYF
TRBJ2-2 TRBV6-5 16 CASSYQAGGRARELFF
TRBJ2-3 TRBV18 16 CASSPLGPVYSDTQYF
TRBJ1-6 TRBV11-3 19 CASSSSGYGGRTANSPLHF
TRBJ2-3 TRBV10-2 15 CASRIGTRRSDTQYF
TRBJ1-2 TRBV11-2 14 CASSPLSGATAYTF
TRBJ1-2 TRBV27 17 CASSPKGRGPLDYGYTF
TRBJ2-1 TRBV10-1 16 CASSESGGAGANEQFF
TRBJ2-1 TRBV6-2/TRBV6-3 15 CASSLGLARGGEQFF
TRBJ2-7 TRBV28 15 CASIEASGRGYEQYF
TRBJ1-1 TRBV7-9 13 CASMDSENTEAFF